This T cell receptor beta chain was found in a study of vaccination effects on CD4 cells after COVID-19. Study-level background: Two doses of either BNT162b2 or mRNA-1273 were given to each participant. After 2 million or so PBMC were placed in each well, they were cultured with approximately 10 IU/ml IL-2 and 8 to 10 ug/ml peptides. Findings and limits, study-wide: Late post-vaccination, clones induced by infection and those induced by vaccine underwent marked clonal contraction.

CD4+ T cells were isolated after 10 days of culture. Vaccinated recipients, who were negative for nucleocapsid antibodies, had no history of SARS-CoV-2 infection. Clones were sequenced by immunoSEQ multiplex PCR, and TCRdb holds only the in-frame ones, with some missing. The sample includes 37,000 or so clones, 68% of them seen just once. To note about this clone: Its specificity is unknown.

The material was CD4+ T cells from PBMCs cultured without peptide, obtained before COVID-19 vaccination. The clonotype originates from a human donor who received a COVID-19 vaccine.

This CDR3 is CASSQIQGLRGYTF. The CDR3 DNA reads TGTGCCAGCAGCCAAATACAGGGGCTGAGGGGCTACACCTTC. V is TRBV14 and J is TRBJ1-2; 7 nucleotides agree with TRBD1. V gave up 2 bases and J gave up 8 bases; unmatched junction bases: 8. Per the germline V gene, CDR1 is SGHDN and CDR2 is FVKESK. CDR3 size: 14 residues.